This paragraph covers one TCR beta chain sequence. Its antigen remains unidentified. The data were obtained in a study of lymphopenia after photon versus proton radiotherapy. Study outcomes and limitations: In patients who died, overall survival fell as post-nadir TCR diversity dropped more.

With 8 bases clipped from V and 2 bases from J, the junction kept 5 bases outside the gene matches. This CDR3 region has 14 residues. Looked up from germline, CDR1 is MGHDK and CDR2 is SYGVNS. Clones were sequenced by immunoSEQ multiplex PCR, and TCRdb holds only the in-frame ones, with some missing. The data hold tens of thousands of clones, with about 87% observed a single time. The origin of this receptor is a man of 80 years or more with esophageal cancer. The chain carries TRBV25-1 and TRBJ2-1, with 8 bases matching TRBD2. The source was peripheral blood, collected from a patient treated with proton-based radiotherapy. CDR3 sequence reads: CASRGGPTYNEQFF. In DNA form, the CDR3 reads TGTGCCAGCCGGGGGGGGCCCACCTACAATGAGCAGTTCTTC.